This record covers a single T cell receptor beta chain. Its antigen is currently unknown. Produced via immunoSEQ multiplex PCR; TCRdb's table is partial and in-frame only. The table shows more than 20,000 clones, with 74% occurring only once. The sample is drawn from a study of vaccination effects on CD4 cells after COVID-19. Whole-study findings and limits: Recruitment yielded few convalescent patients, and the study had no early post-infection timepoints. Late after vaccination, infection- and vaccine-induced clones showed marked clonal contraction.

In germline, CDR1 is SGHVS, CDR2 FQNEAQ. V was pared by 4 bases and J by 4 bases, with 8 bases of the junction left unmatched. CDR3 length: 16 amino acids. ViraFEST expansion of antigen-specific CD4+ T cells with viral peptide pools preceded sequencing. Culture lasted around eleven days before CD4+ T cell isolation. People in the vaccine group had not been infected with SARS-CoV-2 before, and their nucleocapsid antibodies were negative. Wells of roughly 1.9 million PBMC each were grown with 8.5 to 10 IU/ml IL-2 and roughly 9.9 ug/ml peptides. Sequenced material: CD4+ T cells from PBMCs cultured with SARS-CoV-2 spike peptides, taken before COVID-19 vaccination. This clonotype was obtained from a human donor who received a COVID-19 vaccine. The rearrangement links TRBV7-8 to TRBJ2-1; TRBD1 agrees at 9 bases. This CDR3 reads CASSSKAGQGYNEQFF. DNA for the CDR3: TGTGCCAGCAGCTCTAAAGCGGGACAGGGATACAATGAGCAGTTCTTC. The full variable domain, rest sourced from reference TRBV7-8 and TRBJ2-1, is GAGVSQSPRYKVAKRGQDVALRCDPISGHVSLFWYQQALGQGPEFLTYFQNEAQLDKSGLPSDRFFAERPEGSVSTLKIQRTQQEDSAVYLCASSSKAGQGYNEQFFGPGTRLTVL.